This T cell receptor beta chain was observed in a study of blood T cells in healthy people across ages. PCR was performed a second time for roughly 7 to 12 cycles using a sample-barcoded 5' primer and a J-beta primer mix. Every cDNA was tagged by a template-switch adaptor with 12 random nucleotides. TCRdb re-derived calls from the 5' RACE reads in MiXCR, one entry per CDR3 protein. Here the sample spans hundreds of thousands of distinct CDR3 sequences, around 21% being singletons. Looked up from germline, CDR1 is SGHRS and CDR2 is YFSETQ. The CDR3 consists of 15 residues. V lost 0 bases to trimming and J lost 10 bases, with 14 bases between them. There are a few counts of this clonotype. Researchers isolated at least 6 million PBMCs per sample.

Sequencing used blood. The chain is built from TRBV5-1 and TRBJ1-6; a weak D match, TRBD1 (5 bases). This clonotype was obtained from an older man in good health. The CDR3 loop is CASSLDRGSGSPLHF. The DNA for the CDR3 is TGCGCCAGCAGCTTGGATCGGGGTTCAGGGTCACCCCTCCACTTT.